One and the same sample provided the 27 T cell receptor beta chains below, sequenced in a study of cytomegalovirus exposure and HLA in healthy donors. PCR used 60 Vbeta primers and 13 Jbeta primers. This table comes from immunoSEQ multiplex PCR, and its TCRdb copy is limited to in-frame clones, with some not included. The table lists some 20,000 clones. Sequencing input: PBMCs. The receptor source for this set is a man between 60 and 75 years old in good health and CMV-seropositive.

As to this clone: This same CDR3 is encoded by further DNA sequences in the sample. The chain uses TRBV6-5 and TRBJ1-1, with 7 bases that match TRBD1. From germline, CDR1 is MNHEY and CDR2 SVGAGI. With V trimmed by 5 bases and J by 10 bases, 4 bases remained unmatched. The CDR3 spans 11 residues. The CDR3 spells CASSAGTAAFF. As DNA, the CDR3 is TGTGCCAGCAGTGCCGGGACAGCAGCTTTCTTT.

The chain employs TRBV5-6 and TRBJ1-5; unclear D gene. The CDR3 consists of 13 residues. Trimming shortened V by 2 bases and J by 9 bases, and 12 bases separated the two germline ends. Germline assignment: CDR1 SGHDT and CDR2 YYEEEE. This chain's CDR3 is CASSFGGEGPQHF. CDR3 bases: TGTGCCAGCAGCTTCGGCGGGGAAGGGCCCCAGCATTTT. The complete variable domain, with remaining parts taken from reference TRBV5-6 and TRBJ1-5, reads DAGVTQSPTHLIKTRGQQVTLRCSPKSGHDTVSWYQQALGQGPQFIFQYYEEEERQRGNFPDRFSGHQFPNYSSELNVNALLLGDSALYLCASSFGGEGPQHFGDGTRLSIL.

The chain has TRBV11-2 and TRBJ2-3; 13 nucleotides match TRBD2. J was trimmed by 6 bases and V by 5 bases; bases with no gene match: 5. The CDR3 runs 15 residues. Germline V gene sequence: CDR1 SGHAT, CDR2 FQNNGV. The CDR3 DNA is TGTGCCAGCAGCCAACTAGCGGGAGGGCCCGATACGCAGTATTTT. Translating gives CASSQLAGGPDTQYF.

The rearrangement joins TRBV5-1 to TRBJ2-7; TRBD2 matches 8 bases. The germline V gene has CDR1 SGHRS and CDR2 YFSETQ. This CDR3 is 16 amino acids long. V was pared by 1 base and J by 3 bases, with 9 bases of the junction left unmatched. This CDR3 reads CASSLSSGTYNYEQYF. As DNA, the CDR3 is TGCGCCAGCAGCTTGAGTAGCGGGACCTACAACTACGAGCAGTACTTC. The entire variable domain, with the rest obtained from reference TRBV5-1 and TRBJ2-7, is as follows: KAGVTQTPRYLIKTRGQQVTLSCSPISGHRSVSWYQQTPGQGLQFLFEYFSETQRNKGNFPGRFSGRQFSNSRSEMNVSTLELGDSALYLCASSLSSGTYNYEQYFGPGTRLTVT.

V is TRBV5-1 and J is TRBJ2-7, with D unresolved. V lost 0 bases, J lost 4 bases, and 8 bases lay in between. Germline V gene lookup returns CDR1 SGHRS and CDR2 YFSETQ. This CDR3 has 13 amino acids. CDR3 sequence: CASSLVQRYEQYF. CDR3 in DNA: TGCGCCAGCAGCTTGGTCCAGCGATACGAGCAGTACTTC.

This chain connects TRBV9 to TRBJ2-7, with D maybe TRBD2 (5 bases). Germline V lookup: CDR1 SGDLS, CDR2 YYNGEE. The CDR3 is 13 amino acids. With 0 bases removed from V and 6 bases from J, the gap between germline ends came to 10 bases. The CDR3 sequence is CASSVAIGGEQYF. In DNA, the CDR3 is TGTGCCAGCAGCGTAGCTATCGGAGGCGAGCAGTACTTC.

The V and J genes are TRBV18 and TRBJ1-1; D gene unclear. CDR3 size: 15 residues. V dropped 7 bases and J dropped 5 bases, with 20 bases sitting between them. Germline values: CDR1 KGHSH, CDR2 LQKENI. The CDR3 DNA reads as TGTGCCAGCTTACCTAGAGGGAACTTAGGAACTGAAGCTTTCTTT. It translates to CASLPRGNLGTEAFF.

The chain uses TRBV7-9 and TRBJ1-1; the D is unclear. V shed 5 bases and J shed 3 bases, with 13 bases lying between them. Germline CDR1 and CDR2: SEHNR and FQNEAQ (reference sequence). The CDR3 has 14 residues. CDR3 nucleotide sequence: TGTGCCAGCAGCCACTTTCCGAGGTACACTGAAGCTTTCTTT. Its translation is CASSHFPRYTEAFF.

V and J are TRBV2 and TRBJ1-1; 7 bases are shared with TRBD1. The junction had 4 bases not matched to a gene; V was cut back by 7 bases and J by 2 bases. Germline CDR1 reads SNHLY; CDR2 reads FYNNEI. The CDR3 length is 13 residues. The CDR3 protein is CASNRDRNTEAFF. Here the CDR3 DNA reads TGTGCCAGCAATCGGGACAGAAACACTGAAGCTTTCTTT.

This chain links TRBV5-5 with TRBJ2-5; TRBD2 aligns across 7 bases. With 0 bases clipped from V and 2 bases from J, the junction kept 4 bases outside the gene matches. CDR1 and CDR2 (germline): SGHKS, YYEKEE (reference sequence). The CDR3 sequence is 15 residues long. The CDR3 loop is CASSLGEGRQETQYF. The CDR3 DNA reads TGTGCCAGCAGCTTGGGGGAGGGAAGGCAAGAGACCCAGTACTTC.

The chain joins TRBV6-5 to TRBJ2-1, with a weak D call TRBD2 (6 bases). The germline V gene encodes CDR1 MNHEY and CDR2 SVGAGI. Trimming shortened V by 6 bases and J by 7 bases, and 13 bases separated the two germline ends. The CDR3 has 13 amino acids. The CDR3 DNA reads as TGTGCCAGCAGCTCCCCTCTAGCGAATGAGCAGTTCTTC. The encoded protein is CASSSPLANEQFF.

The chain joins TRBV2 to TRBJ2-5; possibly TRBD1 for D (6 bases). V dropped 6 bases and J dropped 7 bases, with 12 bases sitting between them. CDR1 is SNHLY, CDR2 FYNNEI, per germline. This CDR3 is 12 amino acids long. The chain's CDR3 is CASRLGAATQYF. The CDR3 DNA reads TGTGCCAGCAGGTTGGGGGCTGCGACCCAGTACTTC.

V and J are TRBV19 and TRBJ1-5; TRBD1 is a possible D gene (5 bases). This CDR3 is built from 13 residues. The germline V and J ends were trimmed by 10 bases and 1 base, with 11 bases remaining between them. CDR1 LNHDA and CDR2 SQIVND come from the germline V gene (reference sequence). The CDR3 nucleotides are TGTGCCACCCTGGAGGGGAGCAATCAGCCCCAGCATTTT. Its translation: CATLEGSNQPQHF. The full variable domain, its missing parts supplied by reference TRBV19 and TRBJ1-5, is DGGITQSPKYLFRKEGQNVTLSCEQNLNHDAMYWYRQDPGQGLRLIYYSQIVNDFQKGDIAEGYSVSREKKESFPLTVTSAQKNPTAFYLCATLEGSNQPQHFGDGTRLSIL.

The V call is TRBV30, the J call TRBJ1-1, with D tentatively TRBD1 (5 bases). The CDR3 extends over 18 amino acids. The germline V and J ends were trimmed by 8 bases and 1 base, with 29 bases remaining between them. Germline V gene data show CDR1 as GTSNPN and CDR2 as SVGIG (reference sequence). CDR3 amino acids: CAARWRDVTVRANTEAFF. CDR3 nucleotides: TGTGCCGCGAGATGGAGGGACGTAACGGTGAGGGCGAACACTGAAGCTTTCTTT.

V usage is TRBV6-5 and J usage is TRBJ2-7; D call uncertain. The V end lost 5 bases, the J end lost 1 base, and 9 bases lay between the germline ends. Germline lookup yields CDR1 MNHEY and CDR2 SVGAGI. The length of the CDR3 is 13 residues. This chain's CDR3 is CASSRPRSYEQYF. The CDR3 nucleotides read TGTGCCAGCAGTCGACCGAGGTCCTACGAGCAGTACTTC.

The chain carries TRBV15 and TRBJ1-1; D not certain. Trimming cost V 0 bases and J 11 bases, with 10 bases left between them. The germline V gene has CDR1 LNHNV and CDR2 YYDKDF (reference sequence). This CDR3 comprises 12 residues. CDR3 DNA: TGTGCCACCAGCAGAGAGGGAGGAGCGGCTTTCTTT. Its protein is CATSREGGAAFF.

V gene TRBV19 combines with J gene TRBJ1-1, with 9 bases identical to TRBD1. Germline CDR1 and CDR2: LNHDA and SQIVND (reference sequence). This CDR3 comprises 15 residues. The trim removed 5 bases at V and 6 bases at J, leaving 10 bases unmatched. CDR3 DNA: TGTGCCAGTAGTGTAACGGGACAGGGAGCTTCTGAAGCTTTCTTT. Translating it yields CASSVTGQGASEAFF.

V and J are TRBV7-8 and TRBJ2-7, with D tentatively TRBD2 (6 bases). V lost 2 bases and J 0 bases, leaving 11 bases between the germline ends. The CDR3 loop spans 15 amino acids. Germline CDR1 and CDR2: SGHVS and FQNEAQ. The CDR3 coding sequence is TGTGCCAGCAGCTTACGCGCGGGACCCTCCTACGAGCAGTACTTC. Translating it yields CASSLRAGPSYEQYF.

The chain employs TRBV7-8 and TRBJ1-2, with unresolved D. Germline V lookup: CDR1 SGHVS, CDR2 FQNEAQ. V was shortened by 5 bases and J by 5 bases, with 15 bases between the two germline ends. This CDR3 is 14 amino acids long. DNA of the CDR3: TGTGCCAGCAGCCCGAGGACTGATGCTTATGGCTACACCTTC. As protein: CASSPRTDAYGYTF.

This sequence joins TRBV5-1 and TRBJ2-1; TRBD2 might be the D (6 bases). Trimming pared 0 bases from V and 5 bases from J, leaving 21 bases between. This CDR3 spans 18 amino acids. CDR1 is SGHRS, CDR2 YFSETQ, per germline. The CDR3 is CASSLGLGGPLSNNEQFF. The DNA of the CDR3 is TGCGCCAGCAGCTTGGGCTTGGGAGGCCCTCTTTCCAACAATGAGCAGTTCTTC.

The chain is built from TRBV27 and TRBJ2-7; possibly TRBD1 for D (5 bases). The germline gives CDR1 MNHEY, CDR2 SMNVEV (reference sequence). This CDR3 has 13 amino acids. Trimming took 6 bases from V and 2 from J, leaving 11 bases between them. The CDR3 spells CASRGHMTYEQYF. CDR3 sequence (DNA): TGTGCCAGCAGAGGACATATGACCTACGAGCAGTACTTC.

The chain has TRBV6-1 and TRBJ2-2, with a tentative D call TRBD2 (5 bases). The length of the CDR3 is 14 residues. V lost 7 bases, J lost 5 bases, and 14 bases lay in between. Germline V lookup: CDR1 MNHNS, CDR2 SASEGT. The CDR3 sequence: CASTYGLGTGELFF. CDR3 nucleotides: TGTGCCAGCACTTACGGACTTGGAACCGGGGAGCTGTTTTTT.

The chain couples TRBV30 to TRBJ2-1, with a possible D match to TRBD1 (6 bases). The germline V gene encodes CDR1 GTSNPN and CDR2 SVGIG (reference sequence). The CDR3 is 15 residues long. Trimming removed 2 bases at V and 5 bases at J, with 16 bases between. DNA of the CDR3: TGTGCCTGGAGTAACGCTAGGGGGTTAGACAATGAGCAGTTCTTC. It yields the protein CAWSNARGLDNEQFF.

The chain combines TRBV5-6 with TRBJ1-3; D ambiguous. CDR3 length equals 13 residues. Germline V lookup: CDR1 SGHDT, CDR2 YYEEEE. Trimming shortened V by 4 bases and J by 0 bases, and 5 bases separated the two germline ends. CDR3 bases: TGTGCCAGCAGCGCGCTCTCTGGAAACACCATATATTTT. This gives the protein CASSALSGNTIYF. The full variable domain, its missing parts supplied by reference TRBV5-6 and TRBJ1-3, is DAGVTQSPTHLIKTRGQQVTLRCSPKSGHDTVSWYQQALGQGPQFIFQYYEEEERQRGNFPDRFSGHQFPNYSSELNVNALLLGDSALYLCASSALSGNTIYFGEGSWLTVV.

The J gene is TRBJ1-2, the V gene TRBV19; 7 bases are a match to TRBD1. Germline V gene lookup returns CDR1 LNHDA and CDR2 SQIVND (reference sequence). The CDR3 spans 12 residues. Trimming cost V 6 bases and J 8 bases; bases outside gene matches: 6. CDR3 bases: TGTGCCAGTAGGGACAGGAAGAGGGGCTACACCTTC. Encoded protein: CASRDRKRGYTF.

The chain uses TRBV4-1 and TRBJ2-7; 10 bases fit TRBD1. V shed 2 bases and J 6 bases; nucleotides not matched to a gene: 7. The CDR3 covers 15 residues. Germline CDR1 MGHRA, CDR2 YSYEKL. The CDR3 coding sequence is TGCGCCAGCAGCCAATCCGGGACAGGGGTCGCCGAGCAGTACTTC. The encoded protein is CASSQSGTGVAEQYF.

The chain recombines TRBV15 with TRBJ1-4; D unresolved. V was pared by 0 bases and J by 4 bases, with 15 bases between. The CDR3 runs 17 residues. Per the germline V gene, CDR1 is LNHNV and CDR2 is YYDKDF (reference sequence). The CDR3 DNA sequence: TGTGCCACCAGCAGAGAAAGGCGACAAGCCGTTAATGAAAAACTGTTTTTT. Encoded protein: CATSRERRQAVNEKLFF.